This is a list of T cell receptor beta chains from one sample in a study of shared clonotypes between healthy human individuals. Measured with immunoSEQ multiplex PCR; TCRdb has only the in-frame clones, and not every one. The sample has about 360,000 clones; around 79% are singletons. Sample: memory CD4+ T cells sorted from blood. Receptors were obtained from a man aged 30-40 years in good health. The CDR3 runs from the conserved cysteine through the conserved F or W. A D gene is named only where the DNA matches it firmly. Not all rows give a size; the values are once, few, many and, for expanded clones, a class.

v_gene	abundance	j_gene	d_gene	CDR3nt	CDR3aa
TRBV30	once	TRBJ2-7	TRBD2	TGTGCCTGGATGATTACGGGGGGGACCTACGAGCAGTACTTC	CAWMITGGTYEQYF
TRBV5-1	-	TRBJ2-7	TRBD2	TGCGCCAGCAGCTTGGAGGGCAGCGGGAGACTCGAGCAGTACTTC	CASSLEGSGRLEQYF
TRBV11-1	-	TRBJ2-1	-	TGTGCCAGCAGCTTATACTACAATGAGCAGTTCTTC	CASSLYYNEQFF
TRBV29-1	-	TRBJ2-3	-	TGCAGCGTCCGCACAGATACGCAGTATTTT	CSVRTDTQYF
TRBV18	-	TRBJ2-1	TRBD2	TGTGCCAGCTCACCACTCGAGACTAGCGTGGTTGGTGAGCAGTTCTTC	CASSPLETSVVGEQFF
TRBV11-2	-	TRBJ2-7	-	TGTGCCAGCAGCTTGGAGGCGCGGATCTACGAGCAGTACTTC	CASSLEARIYEQYF
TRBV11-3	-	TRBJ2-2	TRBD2	TGTGCCAGCAGCTTAGATCTTATGGGACTAGCGCCGACCGGGGAGCTGTTTTTT	CASSLDLMGLAPTGELFF
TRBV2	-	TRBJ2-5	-	TGTGCCAGCAGTGACTCAAAGACCCAGTACTTC	CASSDSKTQYF
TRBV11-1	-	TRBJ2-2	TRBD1	TGTGCCAGCAGCTTAGGACAGGGGGCAACCGGGGAGCTGTTTTTT	CASSLGQGATGELFF
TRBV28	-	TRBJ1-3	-	TGTGCCAGCAGCATAGGAAACACCATATATTTT	CASSIGNTIYF
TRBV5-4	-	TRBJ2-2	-	TGTGCCAGCCTCGCCGCGGGGACCGGGGAGCTGTTTTTT	CASLAAGTGELFF
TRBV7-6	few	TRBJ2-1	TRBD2	TGTGCCAGCAGCTCCCAGTTGGCTAGCGGGGTAAATGAGCAGTTCTTC	CASSSQLASGVNEQFF
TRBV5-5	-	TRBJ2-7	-	TGTGCCAGCATCCCCGACATGTTAACTAGATCCTACGAGCAGTACTTC	CASIPDMLTRSYEQYF
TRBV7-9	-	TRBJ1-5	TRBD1	TGTGCCAGCAGCCGCGGACAGGTGGATAGCAATCAGCCCCAGCATTTT	CASSRGQVDSNQPQHF
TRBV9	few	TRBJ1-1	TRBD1	TGTGCCAGCAGCCTCGGGACAGGGGGCGCTCCGCGAGCCGCTGAAGCTTTCTTT	CASSLGTGGAPRAAEAFF
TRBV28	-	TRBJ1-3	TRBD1	TGTGCCAGCAGTTCCTATTCCGGGACAGGGCCGGGAGGAAACACCATATATTTT	CASSSYSGTGPGGNTIYF
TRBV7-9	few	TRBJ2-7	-	TGTGCCAGCAGCTTAGCGTTAGGCCAGGAGTACTTC	CASSLALGQEYF
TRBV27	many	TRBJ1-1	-	TGTGCCAGCAGTTTTCTTTCCGGCAGTTCCACTGAAGCTTTCTTT	CASSFLSGSSTEAFF
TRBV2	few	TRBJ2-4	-	TGTGCCAGCAGTGAAGCAACAGGCCTCCTAGCCAAAAACATTCAGTACTTC	CASSEATGLLAKNIQYF
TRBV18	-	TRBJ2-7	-	TGTGCCAGCTCACCAGGGGTAGCTGTGCAGTACTTC	CASSPGVAVQYF
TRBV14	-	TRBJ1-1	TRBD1	TGTGCCAGCAGCCGAAATGCCGGGACAGGGTACGCTGAAGCTTTCTTT	CASSRNAGTGYAEAFF
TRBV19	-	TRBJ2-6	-	TGTGCCAGTAGCCCCCAGCAATCTGGGGCCAACGTCCTGACTTTC	CASSPQQSGANVLTF
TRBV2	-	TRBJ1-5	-	TGTGCCAGCTCTAGGGACGGGGGCAATCAGCCCCAGCATTTT	CASSRDGGNQPQHF
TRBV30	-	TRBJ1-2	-	TGTGCCTGGACTGGGCAGGGACGTAACTATGGCTACACCTTC	CAWTGQGRNYGYTF
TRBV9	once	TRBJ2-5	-	TGTGCCAGCAGCGTAGCTCAGGTCGGCGAGACCCAGTACTTC	CASSVAQVGETQYF
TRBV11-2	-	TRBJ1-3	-	TGTGCCAGCAGCTTAGACCGCCGGGACACCATATATTTT	CASSLDRRDTIYF
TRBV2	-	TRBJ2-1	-	TGTGCCAGCATCCAGATGGTGGGTGAGCAGTTCTTC	CASIQMVGEQFF